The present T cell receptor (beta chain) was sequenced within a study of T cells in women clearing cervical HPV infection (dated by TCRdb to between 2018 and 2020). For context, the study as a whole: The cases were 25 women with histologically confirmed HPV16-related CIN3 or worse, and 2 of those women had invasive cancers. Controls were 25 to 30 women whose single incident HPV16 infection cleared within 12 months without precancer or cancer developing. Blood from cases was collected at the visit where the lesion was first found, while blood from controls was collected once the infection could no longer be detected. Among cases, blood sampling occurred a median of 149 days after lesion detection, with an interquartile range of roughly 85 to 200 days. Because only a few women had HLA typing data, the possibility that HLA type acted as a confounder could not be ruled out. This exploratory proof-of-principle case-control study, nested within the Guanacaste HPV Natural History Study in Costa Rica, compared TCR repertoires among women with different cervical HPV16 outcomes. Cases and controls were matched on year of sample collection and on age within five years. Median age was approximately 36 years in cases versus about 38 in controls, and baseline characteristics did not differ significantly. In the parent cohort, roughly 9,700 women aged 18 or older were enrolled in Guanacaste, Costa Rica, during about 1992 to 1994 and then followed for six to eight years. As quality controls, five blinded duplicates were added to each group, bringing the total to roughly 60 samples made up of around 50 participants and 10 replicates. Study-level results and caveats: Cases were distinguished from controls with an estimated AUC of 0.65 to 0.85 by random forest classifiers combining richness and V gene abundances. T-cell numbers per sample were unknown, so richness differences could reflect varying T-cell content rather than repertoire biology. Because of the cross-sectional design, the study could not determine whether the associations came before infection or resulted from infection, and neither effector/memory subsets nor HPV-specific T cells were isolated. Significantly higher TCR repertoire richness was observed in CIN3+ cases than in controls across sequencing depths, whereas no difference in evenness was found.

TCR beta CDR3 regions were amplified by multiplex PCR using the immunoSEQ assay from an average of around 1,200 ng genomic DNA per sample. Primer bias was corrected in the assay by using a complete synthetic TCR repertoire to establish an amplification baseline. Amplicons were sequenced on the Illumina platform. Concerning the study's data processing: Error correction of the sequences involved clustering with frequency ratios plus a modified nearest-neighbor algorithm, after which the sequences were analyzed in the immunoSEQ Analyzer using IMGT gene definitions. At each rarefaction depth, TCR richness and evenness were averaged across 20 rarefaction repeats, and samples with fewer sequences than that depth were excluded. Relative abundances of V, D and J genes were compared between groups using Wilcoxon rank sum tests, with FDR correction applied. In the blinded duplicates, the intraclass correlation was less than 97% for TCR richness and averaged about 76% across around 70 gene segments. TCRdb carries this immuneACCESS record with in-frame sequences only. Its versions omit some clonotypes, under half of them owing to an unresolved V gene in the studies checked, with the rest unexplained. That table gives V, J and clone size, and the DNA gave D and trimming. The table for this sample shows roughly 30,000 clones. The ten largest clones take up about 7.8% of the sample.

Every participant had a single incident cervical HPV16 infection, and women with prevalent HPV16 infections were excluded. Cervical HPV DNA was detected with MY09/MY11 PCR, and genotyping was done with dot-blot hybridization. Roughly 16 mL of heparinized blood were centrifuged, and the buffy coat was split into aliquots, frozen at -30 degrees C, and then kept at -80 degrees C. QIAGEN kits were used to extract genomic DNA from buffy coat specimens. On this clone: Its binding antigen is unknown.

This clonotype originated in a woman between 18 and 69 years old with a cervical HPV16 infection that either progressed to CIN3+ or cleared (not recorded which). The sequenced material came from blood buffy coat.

The CDR3 bases that were read are TGTGCCATCAGCTACAGGGATTACGAG. It encodes CAISYRDYE. The full CDR3 protein reads CAISYRDYEQYF. The sequence is built from TRBV10-3 and TRBJ2-7; TRBD1 is a weak D gene call, 6 bases matching. Read sequence stops 3 residues before the CDR3 end, and the germline J gene provides the missing end. V gives up 6 bases and J gives up 4 bases, and the segment between their germline ends measures 10 bases. In the germline V gene, CDR1 corresponds to ENHRY and CDR2 to SYGVKD. Inclusive of the bounding cysteine and phenylalanine, the CDR3 is 12 residues long. Of the CDR3's DNA, 27 bases were read; they are in frame from base 1.